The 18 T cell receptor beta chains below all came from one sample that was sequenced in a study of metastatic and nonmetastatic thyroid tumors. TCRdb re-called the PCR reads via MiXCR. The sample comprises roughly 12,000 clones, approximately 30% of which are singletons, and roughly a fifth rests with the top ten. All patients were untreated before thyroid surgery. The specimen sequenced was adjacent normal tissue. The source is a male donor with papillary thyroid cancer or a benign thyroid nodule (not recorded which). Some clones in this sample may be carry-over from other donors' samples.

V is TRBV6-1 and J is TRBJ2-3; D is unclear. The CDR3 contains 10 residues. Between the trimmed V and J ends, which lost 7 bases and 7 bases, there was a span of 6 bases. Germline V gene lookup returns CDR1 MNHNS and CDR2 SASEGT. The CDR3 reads CASMEHTQYF. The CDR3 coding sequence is TGTGCCAGCATGGAGCATACGCAGTATTTT.

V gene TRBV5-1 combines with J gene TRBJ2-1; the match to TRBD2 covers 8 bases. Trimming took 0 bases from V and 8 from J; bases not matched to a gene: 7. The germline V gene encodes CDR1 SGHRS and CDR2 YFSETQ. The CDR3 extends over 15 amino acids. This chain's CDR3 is CASSLARGVLDEQFF. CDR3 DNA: TGCGCCAGCAGCTTGGCGCGGGGGGTCTTGGATGAGCAGTTCTTC.

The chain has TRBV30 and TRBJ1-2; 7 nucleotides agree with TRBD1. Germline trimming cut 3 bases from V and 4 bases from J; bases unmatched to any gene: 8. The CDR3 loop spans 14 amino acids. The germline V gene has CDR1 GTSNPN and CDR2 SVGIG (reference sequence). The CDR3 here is CAWRDDRVPYGYTF. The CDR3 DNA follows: TGTGCCTGGAGGGATGACAGGGTCCCCTATGGCTACACCTTC.

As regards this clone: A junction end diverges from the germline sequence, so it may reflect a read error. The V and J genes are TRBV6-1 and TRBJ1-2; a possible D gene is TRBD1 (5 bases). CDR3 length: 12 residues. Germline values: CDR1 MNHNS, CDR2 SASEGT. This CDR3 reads CASSLPGGFWPF. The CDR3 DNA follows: TGTGCCAGCAGTCTTCCCGGGGGGTTCTGGCCCTTC.

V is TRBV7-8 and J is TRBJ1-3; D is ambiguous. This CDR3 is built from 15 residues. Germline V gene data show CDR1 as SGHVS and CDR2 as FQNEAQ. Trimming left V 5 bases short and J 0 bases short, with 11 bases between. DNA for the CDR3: TGTGCCAGCAGCCCCTCGACCCTCTCTGGAAACACCATATATTTT. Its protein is CASSPSTLSGNTIYF.

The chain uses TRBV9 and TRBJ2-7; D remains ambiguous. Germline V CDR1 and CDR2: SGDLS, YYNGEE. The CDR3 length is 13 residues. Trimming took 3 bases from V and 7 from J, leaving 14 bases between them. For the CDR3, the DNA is TGTGCCAGCAGCGCCCCGCTGGAACGGGAGCAGTACTTC. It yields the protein CASSAPLEREQYF.

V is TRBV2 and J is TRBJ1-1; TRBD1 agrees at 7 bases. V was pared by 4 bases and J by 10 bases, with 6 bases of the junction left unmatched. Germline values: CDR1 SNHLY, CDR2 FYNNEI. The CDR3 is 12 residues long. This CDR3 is CASSVGQGGAFF. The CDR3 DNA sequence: TGTGCCAGCAGTGTGGGGCAGGGGGGAGCTTTCTTT.

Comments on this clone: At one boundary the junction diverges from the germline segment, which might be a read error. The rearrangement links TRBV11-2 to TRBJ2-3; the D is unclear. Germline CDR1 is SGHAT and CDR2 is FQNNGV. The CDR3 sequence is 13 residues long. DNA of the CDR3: TGTGCCAGCAGCTTAGAGAGTCACCCCCCGCATTATTTT. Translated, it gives CASSLESHPPHYF.

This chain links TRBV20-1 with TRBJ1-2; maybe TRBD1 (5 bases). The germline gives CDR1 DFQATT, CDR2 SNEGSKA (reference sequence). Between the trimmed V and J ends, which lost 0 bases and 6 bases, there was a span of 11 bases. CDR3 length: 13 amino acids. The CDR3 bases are TGCAGTGCTAGAGATATCGGGGCGGATGGCTACACCTTC. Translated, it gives CSARDIGADGYTF.

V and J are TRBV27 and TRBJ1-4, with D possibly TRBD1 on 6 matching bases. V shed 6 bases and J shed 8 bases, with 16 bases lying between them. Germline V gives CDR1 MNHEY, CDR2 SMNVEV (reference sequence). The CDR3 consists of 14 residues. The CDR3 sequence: CASRKGHLGEKLFF. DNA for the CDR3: TGTGCCAGCAGGAAGGGACACCTGGGAGAAAAACTGTTTTTT.

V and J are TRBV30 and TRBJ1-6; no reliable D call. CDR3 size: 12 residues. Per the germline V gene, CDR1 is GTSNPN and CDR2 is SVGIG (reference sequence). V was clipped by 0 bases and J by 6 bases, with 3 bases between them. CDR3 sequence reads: CAWSVGNSPLHF. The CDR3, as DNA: TGTGCCTGGAGTGTAGGTAATTCACCCCTCCACTTT.

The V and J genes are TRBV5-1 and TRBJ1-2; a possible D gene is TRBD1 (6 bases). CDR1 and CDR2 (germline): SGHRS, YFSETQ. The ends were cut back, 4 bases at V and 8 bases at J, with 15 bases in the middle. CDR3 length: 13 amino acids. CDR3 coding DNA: TGCGCCAGCAGCGTACAGGGAGGGGACGGCTACACCTTC. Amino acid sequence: CASSVQGGDGYTF. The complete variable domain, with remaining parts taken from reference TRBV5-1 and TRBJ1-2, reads KAGVTQTPRYLIKTRGQQVTLSCSPISGHRSVSWYQQTPGQGLQFLFEYFSETQRNKGNFPGRFSGRQFSNSRSEMNVSTLELGDSALYLCASSVQGGDGYTFGSGTRLTVV.

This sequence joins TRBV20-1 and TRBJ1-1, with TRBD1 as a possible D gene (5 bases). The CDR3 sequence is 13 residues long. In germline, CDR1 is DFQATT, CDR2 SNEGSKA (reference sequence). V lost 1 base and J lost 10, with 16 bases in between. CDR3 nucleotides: TGCAGTGCTAGAGTTGTCAGGGTTCGGGGAGCTTTCTTT. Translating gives CSARVVRVRGAFF.

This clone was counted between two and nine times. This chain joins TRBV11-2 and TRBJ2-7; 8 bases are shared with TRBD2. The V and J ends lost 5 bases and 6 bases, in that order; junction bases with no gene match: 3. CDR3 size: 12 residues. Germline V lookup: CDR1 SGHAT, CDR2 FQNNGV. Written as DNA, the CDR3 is TGTGCCAGCAGCCCGGGGGGGGTCGAGCAGTACTTC. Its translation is CASSPGGVEQYF. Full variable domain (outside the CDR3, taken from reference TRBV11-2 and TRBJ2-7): EAGVAQSPRYKIIEKRQSVAFWCNPISGHATLYWYQQILGQGPKLLIQFQNNGVVDDSQLPKDRFSAERLKGVDSTLKIQPAKLEDSAVYLCASSPGGVEQYFGPGTRLTVT.

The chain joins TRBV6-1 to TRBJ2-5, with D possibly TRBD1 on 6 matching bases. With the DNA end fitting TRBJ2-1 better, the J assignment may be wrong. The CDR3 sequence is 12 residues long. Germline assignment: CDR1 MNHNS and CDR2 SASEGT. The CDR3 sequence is CASTTGLHEQFF. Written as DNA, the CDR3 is TGTGCCAGCACTACAGGGTTGCATGAGCAGTTCTTC.

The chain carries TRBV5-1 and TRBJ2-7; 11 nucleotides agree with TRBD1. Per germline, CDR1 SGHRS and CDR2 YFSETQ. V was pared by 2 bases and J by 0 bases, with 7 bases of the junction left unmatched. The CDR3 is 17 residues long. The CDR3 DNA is TGCGCCAGCAGCTTACCAGGACAGGGGGCCTTCTCCTACGAGCAGTACTTC. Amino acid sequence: CASSLPGQGAFSYEQYF.

CDR3 DNA: TGTGCCAGCAAGGAGTCCGGGGGGGGCAATCAGCCCCAGCATTTT. Encoded protein: CASKESGGGNQPQHF. J is TRBJ1-5 and V is TRBV2, with a weak D call TRBD1 (5 bases). The V gene's germline CDR1 is SNHLY and CDR2 FYNNEI. The germline V and J ends were trimmed by 7 bases and 2 bases, with 15 bases remaining between them. This CDR3 contains 15 residues.

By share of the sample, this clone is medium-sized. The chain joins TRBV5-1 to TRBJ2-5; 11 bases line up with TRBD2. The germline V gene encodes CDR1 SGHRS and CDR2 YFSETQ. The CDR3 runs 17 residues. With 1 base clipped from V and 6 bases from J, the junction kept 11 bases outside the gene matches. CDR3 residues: CASSLNTNSGREQTQYF. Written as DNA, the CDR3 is TGCGCCAGCAGCTTGAATACTAATAGCGGGAGGGAACAGACCCAGTACTTC.